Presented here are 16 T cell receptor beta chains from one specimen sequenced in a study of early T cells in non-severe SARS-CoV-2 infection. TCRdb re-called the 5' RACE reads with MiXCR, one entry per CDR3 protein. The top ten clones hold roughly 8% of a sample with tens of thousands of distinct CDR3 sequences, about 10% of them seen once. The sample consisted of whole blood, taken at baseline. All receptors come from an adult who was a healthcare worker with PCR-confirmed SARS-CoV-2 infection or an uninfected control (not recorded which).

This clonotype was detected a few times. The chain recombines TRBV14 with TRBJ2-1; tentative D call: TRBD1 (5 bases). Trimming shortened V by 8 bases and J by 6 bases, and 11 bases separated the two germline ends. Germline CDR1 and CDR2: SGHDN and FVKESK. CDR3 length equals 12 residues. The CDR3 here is CASATGSNEQFF. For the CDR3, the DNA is TGTGCCAGCGCCACAGGTAGCAATGAGCAGTTCTTC.

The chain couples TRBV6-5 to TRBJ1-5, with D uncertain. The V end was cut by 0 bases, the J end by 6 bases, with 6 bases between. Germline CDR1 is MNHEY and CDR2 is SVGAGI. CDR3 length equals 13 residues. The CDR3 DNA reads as TGTGCCAGCAGTTACTCTATCTCTCAGCCCCAGCATTTT. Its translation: CASSYSISQPQHF.

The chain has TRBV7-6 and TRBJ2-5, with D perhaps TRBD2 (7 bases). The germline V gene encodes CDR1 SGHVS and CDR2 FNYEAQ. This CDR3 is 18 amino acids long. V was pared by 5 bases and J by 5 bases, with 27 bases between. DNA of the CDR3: TGTGCCAGCAGCCCCACCAACCCAATAGGGGGGGGTAGGGAGACCCAGTACTTC. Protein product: CASSPTNPIGGGRETQYF.

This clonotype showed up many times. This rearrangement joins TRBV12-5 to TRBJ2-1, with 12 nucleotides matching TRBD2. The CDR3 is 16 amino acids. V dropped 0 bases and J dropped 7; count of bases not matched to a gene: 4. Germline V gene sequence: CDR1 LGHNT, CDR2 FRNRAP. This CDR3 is CASGLVTSGRKNEQFF. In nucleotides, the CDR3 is TGTGCTAGTGGTTTGGTGACTAGCGGGAGAAAAAATGAGCAGTTCTTC.

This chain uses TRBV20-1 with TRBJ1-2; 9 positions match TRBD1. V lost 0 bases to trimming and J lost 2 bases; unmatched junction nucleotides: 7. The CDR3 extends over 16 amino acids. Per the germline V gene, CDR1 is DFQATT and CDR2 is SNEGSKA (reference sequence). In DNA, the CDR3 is TGCAGTGCTAGAGATCACAGGGGGCGCGGCAACTATGGCTACACCTTC. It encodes CSARDHRGRGNYGYTF.

The CDR3 protein is CASSVVLTGELFF. CDR3 nucleotides: TGTGCCAGCAGCGTAGTCCTCACCGGGGAGCTGTTTTTT. The genes are TRBV9 and TRBJ2-2; D unresolved. This CDR3 comprises 13 residues. The germline CDR1 and CDR2 sequences are SGDLS and YYNGEE. Trimming cost V 0 bases and J 4 bases, with 4 bases left between them.

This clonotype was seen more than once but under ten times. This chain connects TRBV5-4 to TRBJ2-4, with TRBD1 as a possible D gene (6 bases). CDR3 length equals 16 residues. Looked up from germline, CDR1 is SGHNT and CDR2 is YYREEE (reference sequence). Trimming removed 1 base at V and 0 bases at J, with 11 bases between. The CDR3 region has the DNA TGTGCCAGCAGCTTGCCAGGGGAGCTAGCCAAAAACATTCAGTACTTC. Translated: CASSLPGELAKNIQYF.

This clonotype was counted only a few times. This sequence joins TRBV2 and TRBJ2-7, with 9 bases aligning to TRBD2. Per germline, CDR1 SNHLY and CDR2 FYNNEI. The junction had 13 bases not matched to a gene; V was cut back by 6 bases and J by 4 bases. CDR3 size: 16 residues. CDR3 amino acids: CASSATGTSRTYEQYF. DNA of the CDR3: TGTGCCAGCAGCGCCACCGGGACTAGCAGGACGTACGAGCAGTACTTC. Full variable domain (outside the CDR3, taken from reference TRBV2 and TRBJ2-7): EPEVTQTPSHQVTQMGQEVILRCVPISNHLYFYWYRQILGQKVEFLVSFYNNEISEKSEIFDDQFSVERPDGSNFTLKIRSTKLEDSAMYFCASSATGTSRTYEQYFGPGTRLTVT.

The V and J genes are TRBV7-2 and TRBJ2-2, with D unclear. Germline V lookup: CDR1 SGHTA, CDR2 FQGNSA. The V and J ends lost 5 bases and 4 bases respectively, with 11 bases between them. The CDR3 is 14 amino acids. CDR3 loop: CASSRREGTGELFF. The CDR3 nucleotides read TGTGCCAGCAGCCGTAGGGAAGGCACCGGGGAGCTGTTTTTT.

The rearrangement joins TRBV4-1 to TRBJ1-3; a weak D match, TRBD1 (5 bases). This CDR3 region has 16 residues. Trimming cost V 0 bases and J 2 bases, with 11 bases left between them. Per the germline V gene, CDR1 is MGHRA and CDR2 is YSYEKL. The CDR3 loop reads CASSQEGTATGNTIYF. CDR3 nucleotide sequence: TGCGCCAGCAGCCAAGAGGGGACCGCTACTGGAAACACCATATATTTT.

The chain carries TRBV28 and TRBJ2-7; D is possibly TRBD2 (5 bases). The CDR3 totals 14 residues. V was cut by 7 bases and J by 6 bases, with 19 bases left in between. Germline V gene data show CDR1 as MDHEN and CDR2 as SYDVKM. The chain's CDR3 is CASTASGLALEQYF. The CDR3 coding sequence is TGTGCCAGCACCGCCTCGGGTCTAGCCCTCGAGCAGTACTTC.

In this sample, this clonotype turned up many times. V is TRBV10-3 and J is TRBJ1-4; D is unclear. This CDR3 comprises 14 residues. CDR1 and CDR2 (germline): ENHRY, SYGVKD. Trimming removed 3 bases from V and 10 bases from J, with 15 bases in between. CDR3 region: CAISDGQEEGKLFF. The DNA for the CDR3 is TGTGCCATCAGTGATGGCCAGGAAGAGGGAAAACTGTTTTTT.

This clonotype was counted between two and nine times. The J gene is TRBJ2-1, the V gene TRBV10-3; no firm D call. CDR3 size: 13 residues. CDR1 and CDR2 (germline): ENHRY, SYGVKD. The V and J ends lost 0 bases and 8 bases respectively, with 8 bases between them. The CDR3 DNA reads TGTGCCATCAGTGAGTCGACGGGCGATGAGCAGTTCTTC. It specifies CAISESTGDEQFF.

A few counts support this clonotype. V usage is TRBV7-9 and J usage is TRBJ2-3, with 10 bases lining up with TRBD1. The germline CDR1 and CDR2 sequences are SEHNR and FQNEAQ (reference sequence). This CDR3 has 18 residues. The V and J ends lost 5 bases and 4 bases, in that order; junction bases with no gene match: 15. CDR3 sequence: CASSLPLRGTGVADTQYF. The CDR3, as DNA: TGTGCCAGCAGCCTCCCACTACGGGGGACAGGGGTGGCAGATACGCAGTATTTT.

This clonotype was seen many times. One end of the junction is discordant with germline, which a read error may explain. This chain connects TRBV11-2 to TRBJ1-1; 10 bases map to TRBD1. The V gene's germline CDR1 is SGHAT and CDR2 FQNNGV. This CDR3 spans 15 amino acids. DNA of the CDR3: TGTGCCAGCAGCCTAGACAGGGGGCTATATACTGAAGCTTTCTTT. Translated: CASSLDRGLYTEAFF.

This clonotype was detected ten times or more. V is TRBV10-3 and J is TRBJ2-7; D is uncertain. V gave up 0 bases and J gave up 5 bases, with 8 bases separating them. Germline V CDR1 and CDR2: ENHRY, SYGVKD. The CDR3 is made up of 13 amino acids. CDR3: CAISESTTHEQYF. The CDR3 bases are TGTGCCATCAGTGAGTCGACAACCCACGAGCAGTACTTC.